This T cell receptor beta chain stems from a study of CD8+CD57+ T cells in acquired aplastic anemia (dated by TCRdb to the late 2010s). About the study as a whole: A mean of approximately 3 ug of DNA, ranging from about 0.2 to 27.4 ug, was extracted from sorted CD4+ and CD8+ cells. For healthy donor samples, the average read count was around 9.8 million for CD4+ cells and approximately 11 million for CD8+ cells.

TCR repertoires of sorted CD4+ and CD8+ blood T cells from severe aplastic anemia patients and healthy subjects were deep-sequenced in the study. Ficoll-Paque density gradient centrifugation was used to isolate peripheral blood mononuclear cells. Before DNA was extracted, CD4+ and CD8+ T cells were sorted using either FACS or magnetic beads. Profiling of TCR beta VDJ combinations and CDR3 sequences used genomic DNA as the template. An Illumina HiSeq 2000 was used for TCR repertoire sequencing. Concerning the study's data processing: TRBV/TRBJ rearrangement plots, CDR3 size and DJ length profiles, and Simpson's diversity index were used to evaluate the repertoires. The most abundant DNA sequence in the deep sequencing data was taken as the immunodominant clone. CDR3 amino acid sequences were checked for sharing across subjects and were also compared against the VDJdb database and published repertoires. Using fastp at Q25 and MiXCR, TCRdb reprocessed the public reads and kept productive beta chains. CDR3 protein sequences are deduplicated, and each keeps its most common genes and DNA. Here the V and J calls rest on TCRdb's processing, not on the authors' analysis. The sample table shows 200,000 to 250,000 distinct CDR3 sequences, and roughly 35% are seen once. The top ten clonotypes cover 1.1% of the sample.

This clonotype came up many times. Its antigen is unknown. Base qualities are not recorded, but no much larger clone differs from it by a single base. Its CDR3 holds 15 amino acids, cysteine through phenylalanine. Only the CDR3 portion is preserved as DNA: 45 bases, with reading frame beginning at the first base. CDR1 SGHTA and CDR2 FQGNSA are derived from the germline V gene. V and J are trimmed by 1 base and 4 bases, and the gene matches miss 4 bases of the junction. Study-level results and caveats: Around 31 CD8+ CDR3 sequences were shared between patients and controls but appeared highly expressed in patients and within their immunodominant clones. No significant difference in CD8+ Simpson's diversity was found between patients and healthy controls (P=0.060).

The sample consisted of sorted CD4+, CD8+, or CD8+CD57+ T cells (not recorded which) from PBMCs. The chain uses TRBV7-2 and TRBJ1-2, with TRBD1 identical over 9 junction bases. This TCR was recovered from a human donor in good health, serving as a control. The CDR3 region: CASSLVQGASYGYTF. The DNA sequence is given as TGTGCCAGCAGCTTAGTACAGGGGGCGAGCTATGGCTACACCTTC.